This T cell receptor (beta chain) is drawn from a study of blood T cell repertoires in COVID-19. Study-level background: PBMCs, B-cell-depleted T cells, or T cells provided the cDNA or gDNA that made up the material.

Germline V gene lookup returns CDR1 DFQATT and CDR2 SNEGSKA (reference sequence). This CDR3 is 15 amino acids long. Trimming took 3 bases from V and 2 from J, leaving 15 bases between them. In the study's own analysis: Reference gene primer amplification gave nucleated cell count estimates. TCRdb's copy holds only in-frame clones and misses some; the assay was immunoSEQ multiplex PCR. That table furnishes V, J and clone size, whereas the DNA furnished D and trimming. The sample has roughly 300,000 clones, around 92% seen once. The rearrangement links TRBV20-1 to TRBJ2-3, with D tentatively TRBD1 (6 bases). The sequenced sample consisted of peripheral blood. This clonotype was sampled from a man aged 18 to 30 who had recovered from COVID-19. In nucleotides, the CDR3 is TGCAGTGCTAGTAGCCGGGACACCCTCACAGATACGCAGTATTTT. It encodes CSASSRDTLTDTQYF.